The clone carrying this TCR beta chain was seen only a few times. This sample stems from a study of OX40 agonist ivuxolimab in advanced cancers. Turning to the study itself: The patients received ivuxolimab by intravenous route every 2 weeks at 0.01 to 10 mg/kg. The mean age was approximately 60 years, ranging from about 20 to 90, with 65% to 85% of participants male. Dose-escalation patients suffered from hepatocellular carcinoma, melanoma, renal cell or head and neck cancer.

Germline V gives CDR1 SGHTS, CDR2 YDEGEE. The CDR3 sequence is 15 residues long. The ends lost 4 bases at V and 5 bases at J; junction bases unmatched: 9. Sequenced by immunoSEQ multiplex PCR; TCRdb stores in-frame clones only, minus some. The table lists 22,000 or so clones, 77% of them singletons. The sample consisted of CD4+ or CD8+ T cells sorted from blood, taken in a trial of the OX40 agonist ivuxolimab. The TCR sequence derives from an adult with an advanced solid tumor such as melanoma, head and neck, liver or kidney cancer. J is TRBJ2-3 and V is TRBV5-8; TRBD1 aligns across 8 bases. The CDR3 loop reads CASSVTGGDRDTQYF. CDR3 sequence (DNA): TGTGCCAGCAGCGTCACAGGGGGTGACAGAGATACGCAGTATTTT.